A selection of T cell receptor beta chains follows, all from one sample in a study of blood T cell repertoires in COVID-19. Here immunoSEQ multiplex PCR was the method, and the copy in TCRdb shows in-frame clones only, minus some. This sample yields about 210,000 clones, of which about 76% are seen a single time; around 9.3% belongs to the top ten. The source material was PBMCs or T cells enriched from blood (not recorded which). The receptors originated from a woman between 50 and 59 years old with acute COVID-19. The CDR3 runs from the conserved cysteine through the conserved F or W. A D gene is named only where the DNA matches it firmly. Clone size is given for some rows only: seen once, a few or many times, or a class if the clone is expanded.

CDR3 DNA	CDR3 protein	D gene	V gene	clone size	J gene
TGTGCCAGCAGTGCCCAATTGGCGGGAGGAGACAATGAGCAGTTCTTC	CASSAQLAGGDNEQFF	TRBD2	TRBV27	.	TRBJ2-1
TGTGCCAGCAGTGTGGGCCTATACGAGCAGTACTTC	CASSVGLYEQYF	.	TRBV6-6	.	TRBJ2-7
TGTGCCAGCAGCCAACGATCCTTCCGGAGTAGCACAGATACGCAGTATTTT	CASSQRSFRSSTDTQYF	.	TRBV3-1/TRBV3-2	once	TRBJ2-3
TGTGCCAGCAGTTACGGGAGGGCCACAGATACGCAGTATTTT	CASSYGRATDTQYF	TRBD2	TRBV6-2/TRBV6-3	.	TRBJ2-3
TGTGCCAGCAGCTTAGCCAGTGCAGGGGTCGTGGGTGGGGAGCTGTTTTTT	CASSLASAGVVGGELFF	.	TRBV7-8	.	TRBJ2-2
TGTGCCAGCAGCTCGAGCCGAGGAGCTCGAACTGAAGCTTTCTTT	CASSSSRGARTEAFF	.	TRBV7-9	.	TRBJ1-1
TGTGCCAGCAGTTACTCGCGGAACACTGAAGCTTTCTTT	CASSYSRNTEAFF	.	TRBV6-5	.	TRBJ1-1
TGCAGCGTCAACAGGGATTCGGGAAACACCATATATTTT	CSVNRDSGNTIYF	.	TRBV29-1	.	TRBJ1-3
TGTGCCAGCAGTAGTAGCGGGGACACAGATACGCAGTATTTT	CASSSSGDTDTQYF	TRBD2	TRBV6-2/TRBV6-3	.	TRBJ2-3
TGTGCCAGCTCACCGGGACAGGCCTATGGCTACACCTTC	CASSPGQAYGYTF	TRBD1	TRBV18	once	TRBJ1-2
TGTGCCAGCAGCCATTCCTCACGGCAGGTGCAGCCCCAGCATTTT	CASSHSSRQVQPQHF	.	TRBV3-1/TRBV3-2	.	TRBJ1-5
TGCGCCAGCAGCTTGGAGGGGAAGAGGACAGATACGCAGTATTTT	CASSLEGKRTDTQYF	.	TRBV5-1	once	TRBJ2-3
TGTGCCAGCAGTTTATTGGTTCTAGCTGGGGCCAACGTCCTGACTTTC	CASSLLVLAGANVLTF	.	TRBV28	few	TRBJ2-6
TGTGCCAGCAGCCAAGAAAAGGGACTTACGCTTTACAATGAGCAGTTCTTC	CASSQEKGLTLYNEQFF	.	TRBV4-2	.	TRBJ2-1
TGTGCCAGCAGCTCCGCCGCCCTAGCTAACTATGGCTACACCTTC	CASSSAALANYGYTF	.	TRBV7-2	.	TRBJ1-2
TGCGCCAGCAGCCAAGACACAGTATTTTATTCACCCCTCCACTTT	CASSQDTVFYSPLHF	.	TRBV4-3	once	TRBJ1-6
TGTGCCAGCAGCAAGATACTACCGGGACAACACTACGAGCAGTACTTC	CASSKILPGQHYEQYF	.	TRBV21-1	.	TRBJ2-7
TGTGCCTTTGCGGAAAAACTGAACACCGGGGAGCTGTTTTTT	CAFAEKLNTGELFF	.	TRBV30	.	TRBJ2-2
TGTGCCTGGAGTGTGAACCGAGGGGAGCAGTACTTC	CAWSVNRGEQYF	.	TRBV30	.	TRBJ2-7
TGTGCCAGCAGCCAAGAGGCGGGTGTGAGCTCCTACGAGCAGTACTTC	CASSQEAGVSSYEQYF	.	TRBV3-1/TRBV3-2	once	TRBJ2-7
TGCAGGGGGGGAGGGGTAGAGACCCAGTACTTC	CRGGGVETQYF	TRBD2	TRBV20-1	.	TRBJ2-5
TGTGCCAGTGGAGACAGGGGGCTGGGCGAGCAGTACTTC	CASGDRGLGEQYF	TRBD1	TRBV19	.	TRBJ2-7
TGTGCCAGCAGCTCCCGACAGGTAGCCAATCAGCCCCAGCATTTT	CASSSRQVANQPQHF	.	TRBV5-8	.	TRBJ1-5
TGCGCCAGCAGCGGTCCGGGACTAGCGGGGGGGCTCTACGAGCAGTACTTC	CASSGPGLAGGLYEQYF	TRBD2	TRBV4-1	.	TRBJ2-7
TGTGCCAGCACCCTTTCCTGGAGGGATAATGAAAAACTGTTTTTT	CASTLSWRDNEKLFF	.	TRBV28	.	TRBJ1-4
TGTGCCAGCAGCGACAGGGACAGGCCCTCTGGAAACACCATATATTTT	CASSDRDRPSGNTIYF	TRBD1	TRBV9	.	TRBJ1-3